The clone carrying this T cell receptor beta chain came up a few times. This sample was taken from a study of cytomegalovirus exposure and HLA in healthy donors. Between the trimmed V and J ends, which lost 0 bases and 2 bases, there was a span of 11 bases. Germline CDR1 reads LGHNA; CDR2 reads YSLEER. CDR3 size: 15 residues. 13 Jbeta primers and 60 Vbeta primers were used for the PCR. Method: immunoSEQ multiplex PCR; TCRdb's copy keeps in-frame clones and lacks some. The table has under 200,000 clones, about four fifths seen once. The V gene is TRBV4-3, the J gene TRBJ2-7, with D maybe TRBD1 (6 bases). The clonotype originates from a woman between 50 and 59 years old in good health and CMV-seropositive. The sequenced sample was PBMCs. CDR3 sequence reads: CASSQEPGVPYEQYF. Written as DNA, the CDR3 is TGCGCCAGCAGCCAAGAGCCAGGGGTTCCCTACGAGCAGTACTTC.